One TCR beta chain is described in this entry. Sequencing was performed with immunoSEQ multiplex PCR; in TCRdb, only in-frame clones are kept and a portion is missing. Of roughly 4,100 clones listed, approximately 93% are singletons. Germline values: CDR1 ENHRY, CDR2 SYGVKD. Trimming took off 5 bases at V and 2 bases at J, with 16 bases between the two ends. The CDR3 sequence is 16 residues long. The data were obtained in a study of somatic mutations in cytotoxic T cells in rheumatoid arthritis. V and J are TRBV10-3 and TRBJ2-1, with a possible D match to TRBD1 (5 bases). This receptor was taken from an older woman with rheumatoid arthritis. Sequenced material: CD8+ T cells sorted from blood. The CDR3 loop reads CAISFTQEPPYNEQFF. The CDR3 nucleotides read TGTGCCATCAGTTTCACACAGGAACCCCCCTACAATGAGCAGTTCTTC.